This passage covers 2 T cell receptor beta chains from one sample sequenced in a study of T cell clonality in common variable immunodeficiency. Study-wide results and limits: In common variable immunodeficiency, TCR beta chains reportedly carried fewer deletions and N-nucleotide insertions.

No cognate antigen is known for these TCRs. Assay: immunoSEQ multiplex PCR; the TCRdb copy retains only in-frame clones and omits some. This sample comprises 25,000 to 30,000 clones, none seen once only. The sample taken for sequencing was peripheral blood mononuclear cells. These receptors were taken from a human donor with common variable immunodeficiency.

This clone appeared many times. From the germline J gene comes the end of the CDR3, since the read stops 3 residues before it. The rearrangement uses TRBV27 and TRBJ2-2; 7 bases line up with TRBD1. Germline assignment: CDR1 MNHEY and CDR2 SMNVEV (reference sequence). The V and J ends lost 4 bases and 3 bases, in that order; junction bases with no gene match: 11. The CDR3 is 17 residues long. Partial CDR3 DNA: TGTGCCAGCAGTTCAAGGCTTCGGACAGGATACACCGGGGAG. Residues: CASSSRLRTGYTGE. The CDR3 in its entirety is CASSSRLRTGYTGELFF.

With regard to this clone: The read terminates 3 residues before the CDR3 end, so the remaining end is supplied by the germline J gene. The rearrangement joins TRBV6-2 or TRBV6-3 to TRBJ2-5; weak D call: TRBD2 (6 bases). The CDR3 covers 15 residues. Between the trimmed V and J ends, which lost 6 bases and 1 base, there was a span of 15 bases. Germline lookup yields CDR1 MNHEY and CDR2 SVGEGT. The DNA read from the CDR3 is TGTGCCAGCAGGAGGAGGGGTAGCGGCCAAGAGACC. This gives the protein CASRRRGSGQET. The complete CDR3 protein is CASRRRGSGQETQYF.